These 21 T cell receptor beta chains originate from one sample sequenced in a study of cytomegalovirus exposure and HLA in healthy donors. PCR primers comprised 60 Vbeta and 13 Jbeta primers. Generated by immunoSEQ multiplex PCR, the TCRdb table keeps only in-frame clones and is missing some. This sample has 85,000 to 130,000 clones, with just over 70% found just once. The sequenced material came from PBMCs. The receptors derive from a boy between 10 and 17 years old in good health and CMV-seronegative.

The J gene is TRBJ1-5, the V gene TRBV15; 7 nucleotides align to TRBD1. CDR1 LNHNV and CDR2 YYDKDF come from the germline V gene (reference sequence). V gave up 3 bases and J gave up 0 bases; unmatched junction bases: 8. The CDR3 consists of 17 residues. The CDR3 bases are TGTGCCACCAGCAGCCGGGACAGCAAATATAGCAATCAGCCCCAGCATTTT. This translates into CATSSRDSKYSNQPQHF. Based on the CDR3 plus reference TRBV15 and TRBJ1-5, the full variable domain is DAMVIQNPRYQVTQFGKPVTLSCSQTLNHNVMYWYQQKSSQAPKLLFHYYDKDFNNEADTPDNFQSRRPNTSFCFLDIRSPGLGDTAMYLCATSSRDSKYSNQPQHFGDGTRLSIL.

There are a few counts of this clone. This chain uses TRBV4-1 with TRBJ1-1; 9 nucleotides agree with TRBD1. This CDR3 has 14 residues. Germline assignment: CDR1 MGHRA and CDR2 YSYEKL. The V and J ends lost 1 base and 3 bases, in that order; junction bases with no gene match: 0. The CDR3 DNA is TGCGCCAGCAGCCAAGGACAGGGGGACACTGAAGCTTTCTTT. Residues: CASSQGQGDTEAFF.

The chain joins TRBV6-5 to TRBJ1-1; a weak D match, TRBD1 (5 bases). The CDR3 spans 13 residues. V shed 0 bases and J shed 5 bases, with 7 bases lying between them. Germline CDR1 MNHEY, CDR2 SVGAGI. This CDR3 reads CASSYSGGTEAFF. CDR3 bases: TGTGCCAGCAGTTACTCCGGGGGTACTGAAGCTTTCTTT.

This clone was found once. The chain recombines TRBV6-1 with TRBJ1-1; weak D call: TRBD1 (5 bases). Germline CDR1 MNHNS, CDR2 SASEGT. Trimming stripped 2 bases from V and 1 base from J, with 8 bases between. This CDR3 region has 14 residues. For the CDR3, the DNA is TGTGCCAGCAGTGAACGGGGGTCGAACACTGAAGCTTTCTTT. Translating gives CASSERGSNTEAFF.

The rearrangement uses TRBV2 and TRBJ2-2; 10 bases align to TRBD2. Germline CDR1 SNHLY, CDR2 FYNNEI. V was clipped by 6 bases and J by 3 bases; unmatched bases: 4. CDR3 length: 15 amino acids. CDR3 in amino acids: CASRLAGVHTGELFF. For the CDR3, the DNA is TGTGCCAGCAGGCTAGCGGGAGTTCACACCGGGGAGCTGTTTTTT.

The V call is TRBV4-1, the J call TRBJ2-5; D possibly corresponds to TRBD1 (5 bases). In germline, CDR1 is MGHRA, CDR2 YSYEKL. There are 15 residues in the CDR3. V shed 4 bases and J shed 2 bases, with 14 bases lying between them. CDR3 in amino acids: CASSLIGDGQETQYF. CDR3 sequence (DNA): TGCGCCAGCAGCCTAATAGGGGATGGACAAGAGACCCAGTACTTC.

This clone came up once. This rearrangement joins TRBV30 to TRBJ2-7, with 11 bases that match TRBD1. Per germline, CDR1 GTSNPN and CDR2 SVGIG (reference sequence). With 0 bases clipped from V and 2 bases from J, the junction kept 12 bases outside the gene matches. The CDR3 covers 18 residues. The CDR3 sequence: CAWSVREDRGPLPYEQYF. DNA of the CDR3: TGTGCCTGGAGTGTACGAGAGGACAGGGGGCCTCTTCCCTACGAGCAGTACTTC.

The chain joins TRBV5-4 to TRBJ2-7; 7 bases fit TRBD1. With 4 bases clipped from V and 5 bases from J, the junction kept 9 bases outside the gene matches. Per germline, CDR1 SGHNT and CDR2 YYREEE (reference sequence). CDR3 size: 14 residues. CDR3 sequence: CASSPRDSRNEQYF. DNA for the CDR3: TGTGCCAGCAGCCCCCGGGACAGCAGGAACGAGCAGTACTTC.

This clone was observed a few times. The rearrangement links TRBV5-6 to TRBJ1-6; no reliable D call. Germline loops: CDR1 SGHDT, CDR2 YYEEEE. This CDR3 has 15 amino acids. V was cut by 6 bases and J by 5 bases, with 15 bases left in between. In DNA, the CDR3 is TGTGCCAGCAAAGGGTACGCGGGCCATAATTCACCCCTCCACTTT. It translates to CASKGYAGHNSPLHF.

V usage is TRBV27 and J usage is TRBJ1-1, with 7 bases matching TRBD1. The CDR3 covers 13 residues. From germline, CDR1 is MNHEY and CDR2 SMNVEV (reference sequence). V lost 0 bases to trimming and J lost 7 bases; unmatched junction nucleotides: 2. CDR3 in DNA: TGTGCCAGCAGTTTATCGGGGACAGTTGAAGCTTTCTTT. Translating it yields CASSLSGTVEAFF.

The chain has TRBV9 and TRBJ2-6; D gene uncertain. There are 15 residues in the CDR3. V shed 0 bases and J shed 0 bases, with 4 bases lying between them. From germline, CDR1 is SGDLS and CDR2 YYNGEE. Written as DNA, the CDR3 is TGTGCCAGCAGCGTAGGGAGCTCTGGGGCCAACGTCCTGACTTTC. It is translated as CASSVGSSGANVLTF.

The V gene is TRBV18, the J gene TRBJ2-7; TRBD2 aligns across 8 bases. Unmatched junction bases numbered 6, after V lost 3 bases and J lost 2 bases. Germline lookup yields CDR1 KGHSH and CDR2 LQKENI. The CDR3 length is 15 residues. The CDR3 spells CASSPKRERAYEQYF. The CDR3 nucleotides are TGTGCCAGCTCACCGAAGCGGGAGAGGGCCTACGAGCAGTACTTC.

V is TRBV29-1 and J is TRBJ2-3; 9 positions match TRBD1. The germline V gene encodes CDR1 SQVTM and CDR2 ANQGSEA. The V and J ends lost 2 bases and 5 bases, in that order; junction bases with no gene match: 8. CDR3 size: 15 residues. The CDR3 spells CSVENTGGRQDTQYF. As DNA, the CDR3 is TGCAGCGTTGAAAACACAGGGGGCAGGCAAGATACGCAGTATTTT.

In DNA, the CDR3 is TGCGCCAGCAGGGGGCAGCCTAGCTCTGGAAACACCATATATTTT. This sequence encodes CASRGQPSSGNTIYF. V usage is TRBV5-1 and J usage is TRBJ1-3; D is possibly TRBD1 (5 bases). The germline CDR1 and CDR2 sequences are SGHRS and YFSETQ. The V and J ends lost 5 bases and 0 bases respectively, with 12 bases between them. The CDR3 totals 15 residues.

The table lists this clone with a count of one. V is TRBV5-6 and J is TRBJ2-5, with 7 bases matching TRBD1. The CDR3 has 19 residues. Germline values: CDR1 SGHDT, CDR2 YYEEEE. Trimming at V came to 4 bases and at J to 2 bases, leaving 20 bases not matched to a gene. The chain's CDR3 is CASSDYLSDRALSQETQYF. In DNA form, the CDR3 reads TGTGCCAGCAGCGACTATCTTAGTGACAGGGCCCTATCTCAAGAGACCCAGTACTTC.

This rearrangement joins TRBV5-6 to TRBJ1-1, with 7 bases aligning to TRBD1. The V gene's germline CDR1 is SGHDT and CDR2 YYEEEE. The ends lost 4 bases at V and 6 bases at J; junction bases unmatched: 15. The CDR3 sequence is 16 residues long. CDR3 amino acids: CASSTEQGWEYAEAFF. Here the CDR3 DNA reads TGTGCCAGCAGCACCGAACAGGGGTGGGAGTACGCTGAAGCTTTCTTT.

The CDR3 reads CATSRDRLAMGEQFF. In DNA, the CDR3 is TGTGCCACCAGCAGAGATAGGCTAGCCATGGGAGAGCAGTTCTTC. The V call is TRBV15, the J call TRBJ2-1, with D tentatively TRBD2 (5 bases). CDR3 length: 15 amino acids. CDR1 and CDR2 (germline): LNHNV, YYDKDF (reference sequence). V lost 0 bases to trimming and J lost 10 bases, with 16 bases between them.

The rearrangement links TRBV5-1 to TRBJ1-2; maybe TRBD1 (5 bases). V lost 6 bases, J lost 4 bases, and 10 bases lay in between. Germline assignment: CDR1 SGHRS and CDR2 YFSETQ. There are 12 residues in the CDR3. CDR3: CASNGGGYGYTF. As DNA, the CDR3 is TGCGCCAGCAACGGGGGAGGCTATGGCTACACCTTC.

This clone was seen a few times. This sample includes further DNA sequences coding for the same CDR3. This chain links TRBV4-3 with TRBJ1-5; D may be TRBD1 (6 bases). V lost 0 bases and J 7 bases, leaving 7 bases between the germline ends. This CDR3 is built from 13 residues. The germline V gene has CDR1 LGHNA and CDR2 YSLEER. The CDR3 DNA is TGCGCCAGCAGCCAAGATAGGGGGCAGCCCCAGCATTTT. It codes for CASSQDRGQPQHF.

This clone has just one count. The CDR3 loop reads CASSYGTSSYEQYF. In DNA form, the CDR3 reads TGTGCCAGCAGTTACGGGACAAGCTCCTACGAGCAGTACTTC. J is TRBJ2-7 and V is TRBV6-5, with a possible D match to TRBD1 (6 bases). The CDR3 sequence is 14 residues long. Per germline, CDR1 MNHEY and CDR2 SVGAGI. V shed 2 bases and J shed 0 bases, with 8 bases lying between them.

V gene TRBV6-6 combines with J gene TRBJ2-7; 9 bases map to TRBD1. After removal of 5 bases from V and 3 bases from J, the junction contained 5 bases not matched to a gene. This CDR3 has 14 residues. From germline, CDR1 is MNHNY and CDR2 SVGAGI (reference sequence). The CDR3 bases are TGTGCCAGCAGTCAGGGACAGGGTCGCTACGAGCAGTACTTC. Encoded protein: CASSQGQGRYEQYF.